This TCR beta chain was recovered during a study of post-analysis software for immune sequencing data. TCR beta cDNA libraries included unique molecular identifiers. Each CDR3 protein is one row after TCRdb ran MiXCR on the PCR reads. This sample carries 650,000 to 900,000 distinct CDR3 sequences, around 42% of them seen once, and the ten largest clones take roughly 5.2%. The receptor's source is a girl aged 10 to 17 with multiple sclerosis. Material for sequencing was blood.

CDR3 sequence: CASRVAGPYNEQFF. The CDR3 coding sequence is TGTGCCAGCAGGGTAGCGGGACCCTACAATGAGCAGTTCTTC. The V call is TRBV6-1, the J call TRBJ2-1, with 8 positions matching TRBD2. Germline V gives CDR1 MNHNS, CDR2 SASEGT. Trimming took 6 bases from V and 2 from J; bases not matched to a gene: 3. This CDR3 is 14 amino acids long.